Below, 32 T cell receptor beta chains from the same sample are listed, as sequenced in a study of CD8 T cells in ankylosing spondylitis. TCRdb re-analysed the 5' RACE reads in MiXCR, keeping a single row per CDR3 protein. The data contain 290,000 or so distinct CDR3 sequences, roughly 20% of them singletons. The sequencing input was blood, either unsorted or a sorted T cell fraction (not recorded which). All receptors come from a female donor with ankylosing spondylitis or in good health (not recorded which).

The V and J genes are TRBV20-1 and TRBJ2-7; TRBD1 or TRBD2 may be the D gene (5 bases each). Germline loops: CDR1 DFQATT, CDR2 SNEGSKA (reference sequence). The CDR3 length is 13 residues. The germline V and J ends were trimmed by 6 bases and 5 bases, with 17 bases remaining between them. The CDR3 DNA is TGCAGTGCCCCCGGGGCCGGGGCCCACGAGCAGTACTTC. Translation: CSAPGAGAHEQYF.

The CDR3 DNA is TGTGCCAGCAGGGACGGACCCACAGATACGCAGTATTTT. Its translation: CASRDGPTDTQYF. The chain combines TRBV5-4 with TRBJ2-3; D gene ambiguous. Germline lookup yields CDR1 SGHNT and CDR2 YYREEE (reference sequence). Trimming removed 5 bases at V and 2 bases at J, with 9 bases between. This CDR3 is built from 13 residues. Together with reference TRBV5-4 and TRBJ2-3, the CDR3 gives the full variable domain: ETGVTQSPTHLIKTRGQQVTLRCSSQSGHNTVSWYQQALGQGPQFIFQYYREEENGRGNFPPRFSGLQFPNYSSELNVNALELDDSALYLCASRDGPTDTQYFGPGTRLTVL.

This clonotype was detected only a few times. The rearrangement uses TRBV12-3 or TRBV12-4 and TRBJ2-1, with TRBD2 matching over 7 bases. The CDR3 sequence is 16 residues long. The V and J ends lost 3 bases and 0 bases, in that order; junction bases with no gene match: 5. CDR3 sequence reads: CASSFRGRVSYNEQFF. In nucleotides, the CDR3 is TGTGCCAGCAGTTTCCGGGGGAGGGTCTCCTACAATGAGCAGTTCTTC.

This clonotype has only a few counts. The chain employs TRBV5-1 and TRBJ2-7; D is possibly TRBD2 (5 bases). V dropped 4 bases and J dropped 6 bases, with 14 bases sitting between them. CDR1 is SGHRS and CDR2 is YFSETQ in the germline V gene. The CDR3 consists of 13 residues. The CDR3 DNA is TGCGCCAGCAGCAGCAGCCTAGGAGGCGAGCAGTACTTC. Its translation is CASSSSLGGEQYF.

Only one count was recorded for this clonotype. J is TRBJ2-1 and V is TRBV5-6; D perhaps matches TRBD1 (6 bases). The V and J ends lost 1 base and 0 bases respectively, with 11 bases between them. The CDR3 has 16 amino acids. Looked up from germline, CDR1 is SGHDT and CDR2 is YYEEEE. The CDR3 sequence: CASSLRGRGSYNEQFF. The CDR3 DNA is TGTGCCAGCAGCTTGAGAGGCAGGGGCTCCTACAATGAGCAGTTCTTC. The full variable domain, with the rest looked up from reference TRBV5-6 and TRBJ2-1, is DAGVTQSPTHLIKTRGQQVTLRCSPKSGHDTVSWYQQALGQGPQFIFQYYEEEERQRGNFPDRFSGHQFPNYSSELNVNALLLGDSALYLCASSLRGRGSYNEQFFGPGTRLTVL.

At least ten counts were recorded for this clonotype. The rearrangement joins TRBV20-1 to TRBJ2-5; 9 bases are shared with TRBD1. With V trimmed by 5 bases and J by 5 bases, 6 bases remained unmatched. CDR1 DFQATT and CDR2 SNEGSKA come from the germline V gene (reference sequence). The CDR3 consists of 13 residues. The CDR3 reads CSAFTGGEETQYF. The CDR3 DNA reads TGCAGTGCTTTTACAGGGGGCGAGGAGACCCAGTACTTC.

This chain links TRBV7-1 with TRBJ1-1, with 7 bases aligning to TRBD1. TRBV7-1 is an ORF, with its function uncertain. J was trimmed by 4 bases and V by 11 bases; bases with no gene match: 10. CDR3 length equals 13 residues. CDR3 sequence: CASLTGASTEAFF. DNA for the CDR3: TGTGCCTCCCTAACAGGGGCGAGCACTGAAGCTTTCTTT.

This clonotype was counted many times. The gene calls are TRBV20-1 and TRBJ2-5, with 7 nucleotides matching TRBD1. The germline V gene encodes CDR1 DFQATT and CDR2 SNEGSKA (reference sequence). V trimming: 3 bases; J trimming: 9 bases; junction bases outside the gene matches: 4. This CDR3 region has 11 residues. CDR3 amino acids: CSASPQGSQYF. CDR3 nucleotides: TGCAGTGCTAGTCCACAGGGGTCCCAGTACTTC.

This clonotype occurred many times. This rearrangement joins TRBV3-1 to TRBJ1-1, with unresolved D. Trimming pared 1 base from V and 1 base from J, leaving 7 bases between. Germline V gene data show CDR1 as LGHDT and CDR2 as YNNKEL (reference sequence). The length of the CDR3 is 14 residues. This CDR3 is CASSQVNGNTEAFF. The CDR3 DNA follows: TGTGCCAGCAGCCAAGTAAATGGGAACACTGAAGCTTTCTTT.

V is TRBV5-5 and J is TRBJ2-5; TRBD1 is a possible D gene (6 bases). Germline V gene lookup returns CDR1 SGHKS and CDR2 YYEKEE (reference sequence). The CDR3 has 15 residues. Trimming left V 5 bases short and J 4 bases short, with 18 bases between. The DNA for the CDR3 is TGTGCCAGCAGGTGGGCCAGGGGCTCGGGAGAGACCCAGTACTTC. Translating it yields CASRWARGSGETQYF.

This clonotype was detected a few times. The gene calls are TRBV7-8 and TRBJ1-2, with D unresolved. The CDR3 length is 14 residues. V lost 6 bases and J lost 7, with 18 bases in between. Per the germline V gene, CDR1 is SGHVS and CDR2 is FQNEAQ. The DNA of the CDR3 is TGTGCCAGCAGTATGGACCGGACGGGAACTGGCTACACCTTC. It is translated as CASSMDRTGTGYTF.

The chain combines TRBV20-1 with TRBJ1-1; no clear D. The CDR3 loop spans 12 amino acids. Germline CDR1 DFQATT, CDR2 SNEGSKA (reference sequence). CDR3 amino acids: CRPEDGSLKAFF. The CDR3 nucleotides read TGCAGGCCGGAAGATGGGAGCCTGAAGGCTTTCTTT.

V is TRBV5-6 and J is TRBJ2-1, with D hard to call. The CDR3 sequence is 16 residues long. Trimming cost V 0 bases and J 2 bases, with 12 bases left between them. Looked up from germline, CDR1 is SGHDT and CDR2 is YYEEEE. The CDR3 reads CASSLVGPWPYNEQFF. CDR3 sequence (DNA): TGTGCCAGCAGCTTGGTAGGCCCCTGGCCCTACAATGAGCAGTTCTTC.

This clonotype was seen more than once but under ten times. The chain links TRBV20-1 to TRBJ1-2, with D possibly being TRBD1 (6 bases). Trimming removed 0 bases from V and 5 bases from J, with 16 bases in between. CDR1 is DFQATT, CDR2 SNEGSKA, per germline (reference sequence). CDR3 length: 15 amino acids. The CDR3: CSARDHWTATYGYTF. The CDR3 DNA is TGCAGTGCTAGAGACCATTGGACAGCGACATATGGCTACACCTTC.

The table lists this clonotype with a few counts. CDR3: CAIKPGQGSYEQYF. DNA of the CDR3: TGTGCCATCAAGCCGGGACAGGGGTCCTACGAGCAGTACTTC. The chain links TRBV10-3 to TRBJ2-7; the match to TRBD1 covers 10 bases. Trimming removed 7 bases from V and 1 base from J; junction bases left unmatched: 4. Germline CDR1 ENHRY, CDR2 SYGVKD. The CDR3 sequence is 14 residues long.

This clonotype appeared many times. The rearrangement links TRBV29-1 to TRBJ2-3; no clear D. The CDR3 spans 12 residues. Germline CDR1 and CDR2: SQVTM and ANQGSEA. V lost 3 bases and J lost 0, with 4 bases in between. CDR3 sequence reads: CSVEDSTDTQYF. CDR3 DNA sequence: TGCAGCGTTGAGGACAGCACAGATACGCAGTATTTT.

The chain carries TRBV7-2 and TRBJ2-1, with D possibly TRBD2 on 6 matching bases. CDR1 and CDR2 (germline): SGHTA, FQGNSA. V was trimmed by 0 bases and J by 7 bases, leaving 13 bases between them. The CDR3 has 15 amino acids. The CDR3 bases are TGTGCCAGCAGCTTAGCTAGCGGACCTCGGAATGAGCAGTTCTTC. Translating gives CASSLASGPRNEQFF.

V and J are TRBV5-1 and TRBJ2-1; 10 bases align to TRBD2. V was pared by 2 bases and J by 4 bases, with 6 bases of the junction left unmatched. This CDR3 comprises 16 residues. Germline CDR1 reads SGHRS; CDR2 reads YFSETQ. CDR3 sequence (DNA): TGCGCCAGCAGCTTCACCAGGACTAGCGGATACAATGAGCAGTTCTTC. This sequence encodes CASSFTRTSGYNEQFF.

This clonotype was seen a handful of times. The chain couples TRBV5-1 to TRBJ1-2; the match to TRBD1 covers 7 bases. The V segment lost 0 bases and the J segment 8 bases; nucleotides outside the gene matches: 4. Looked up from germline, CDR1 is SGHRS and CDR2 is YFSETQ. This CDR3 has 13 residues. This chain's CDR3 is CASSLVGGHGYTF. The CDR3 coding sequence is TGCGCCAGCAGCTTGGTAGGGGGCCACGGCTACACCTTC.

V is TRBV28 and J is TRBJ2-6, with 8 positions matching TRBD1. CDR3 length: 17 residues. The V gene end was trimmed by 7 bases and the J gene end by 0 bases; junction bases not matched to a gene: 8. Germline CDR1 and CDR2: MDHEN and SYDVKM. The CDR3 spells CASTGGQANSGANVLTF. CDR3 DNA sequence: TGTGCCAGCACTGGGGGACAGGCGAACTCTGGGGCCAACGTCCTGACTTTC.

There are a few counts of this clonotype. The gene calls are TRBV10-3 and TRBJ2-5; TRBD1 matches 10 bases. The germline V gene encodes CDR1 ENHRY and CDR2 SYGVKD. V lost 8 bases and J lost 4; bases outside the gene matches: 4. This CDR3 is built from 13 residues. CDR3 residues: CAIRTGGTETQYF. In DNA, the CDR3 is TGTGCCATCCGGACAGGGGGGACAGAGACCCAGTACTTC.

This clonotype was recorded a few times. J is TRBJ2-7 and V is TRBV6-2 or TRBV6-3, with D possibly matching TRBD2 (6 bases). Trimming shortened V by 8 bases and J by 5 bases, and 10 bases separated the two germline ends. Germline CDR1 reads MNHEY; CDR2 reads SVGEGT. This CDR3 region has 11 residues. The CDR3 DNA follows: TGTGCCAGCGGTCAGCGGGACGAGCAGTACTTC. Translation: CASGQRDEQYF.

This chain uses TRBV7-9 with TRBJ1-2; no clear D. The CDR3 runs 15 residues. Trimming stripped 2 bases from V and 1 base from J, with 11 bases between. CDR1 and CDR2 from the germline V gene are SEHNR and FQNEAQ (reference sequence). DNA of the CDR3: TGTGCCAGCAGCTTATCCAGTGCGAATAACTATGGCTACACCTTC. This codes for CASSLSSANNYGYTF. The whole variable domain, filled in from reference TRBV7-9 and TRBJ1-2, reads DTGVSQNPRHKITKRGQNVTFRCDPISEHNRLYWYRQTLGQGPEFLTYFQNEAQLEKSRLLSDRFSAERPKGSFSTLEIQRTEQGDSAMYLCASSLSSANNYGYTFGSGTRLTVV.

A few counts support this clonotype. CDR3 DNA sequence: TGCAGTGCTAGACCTCCAAGATATTACAATGAGCAGTTCTTC. This gives the protein CSARPPRYYNEQFF. The rearrangement joins TRBV20-1 to TRBJ2-1; D remains unclear. Germline CDR1 reads DFQATT; CDR2 reads SNEGSKA (reference sequence). V was cut by 2 bases and J by 4 bases, with 12 bases left in between. CDR3 size: 14 residues.

The V gene is TRBV28, the J gene TRBJ1-3; a weak D match, TRBD1 (6 bases). V was clipped by 5 bases and J by 3 bases, with 11 bases between them. This CDR3 has 14 residues. Germline V gene sequence: CDR1 MDHEN, CDR2 SYDVKM. The CDR3, as DNA: TGTGCCAGCAGTACCCGGACAGTTGGAAACACCATATATTTT. Its protein product is CASSTRTVGNTIYF.

V is TRBV28 and J is TRBJ1-5, with D uncertain. V was trimmed by 7 bases and J by 2 bases, leaving 6 bases between them. The CDR3 extends over 12 amino acids. Germline V gene data show CDR1 as MDHEN and CDR2 as SYDVKM. CDR3 sequence reads: CASTSRNQPQHF. CDR3 DNA sequence: TGTGCCAGCACCTCCCGCAATCAGCCCCAGCATTTT. Looking up the rest from reference TRBV28 and TRBJ1-5 gives the full variable domain: DVKVTQSSRYLVKRTGEKVFLECVQDMDHENMFWYRQDPGLGLRLIYFSYDVKMKEKGDIPEGYSVSREKKERFSLILESASTNQTSMYLCASTSRNQPQHFGDGTRLSIL.

The V gene is TRBV20-1, the J gene TRBJ2-3, with TRBD2 matching over 8 bases. The CDR3 runs to 12 residues. Germline values: CDR1 DFQATT, CDR2 SNEGSKA (reference sequence). V was clipped by 5 bases and J by 5 bases; unmatched bases: 3. This CDR3 reads CSAPLAGDTQYF. In DNA, the CDR3 is TGCAGTGCTCCTCTAGCGGGAGATACGCAGTATTTT.

This clonotype was observed many times. The chain couples TRBV5-1 to TRBJ2-1, with TRBD2 matching 7 bases. This CDR3 is built from 15 residues. The V gene's germline CDR1 is SGHRS and CDR2 YFSETQ. With V trimmed by 5 bases and J by 5 bases, 10 bases remained unmatched. The CDR3 loop reads CASRVGTTWDNEQFF. The DNA for the CDR3 is TGCGCCAGCAGAGTAGGGACTACCTGGGACAATGAGCAGTTCTTC. The entire variable domain, with the rest obtained from reference TRBV5-1 and TRBJ2-1, is as follows: KAGVTQTPRYLIKTRGQQVTLSCSPISGHRSVSWYQQTPGQGLQFLFEYFSETQRNKGNFPGRFSGRQFSNSRSEMNVSTLELGDSALYLCASRVGTTWDNEQFFGPGTRLTVL.

The sample holds many counts of this clonotype. The chain employs TRBV24-1 and TRBJ1-2; TRBD1 might be the D (5 bases). CDR1 is KGHDR and CDR2 is SFDVKD in the germline V gene. This CDR3 comprises 14 residues. V gave up 1 base and J gave up 7 bases, with 12 bases separating them. CDR3: CATSDFSRVAGYTF. The CDR3 nucleotides are TGTGCCACCAGTGATTTCTCCAGGGTAGCTGGCTACACCTTC.

This clonotype was seen a few times. V usage is TRBV25-1 and J usage is TRBJ2-7, with a possible D match to TRBD1 (6 bases). Germline CDR1 and CDR2: MGHDK and SYGVNS. The CDR3 loop spans 13 amino acids. Trimming removed 6 bases from V and 6 bases from J, with 15 bases in between. As DNA, the CDR3 is TGTGCCAGCAGGTCTACAGGGTCCGGCGAGCAGTACTTC. This gives the protein CASRSTGSGEQYF.

The J gene is TRBJ1-1, the V gene TRBV6-2 or TRBV6-3; 8 bases are shared with TRBD1. This CDR3 is built from 14 residues. J gave up 4 bases and V 7 bases, and 8 bases lay outside the gene matches. The germline V gene encodes CDR1 MNHEY and CDR2 SVGEGT. The CDR3 loop reads CASTTLGQGTEAFF. The CDR3 DNA reads TGTGCCAGCACCACTCTTGGACAGGGCACTGAAGCTTTCTTT.

This chain uses TRBV7-2 with TRBJ1-2; D perhaps matches TRBD1 (6 bases). The germline gives CDR1 SGHTA, CDR2 FQGNSA. This CDR3 contains 15 residues. Trimming shortened V by 2 bases and J by 4 bases, and 14 bases separated the two germline ends. Here the CDR3 DNA reads TGTGCCAGCAGCTTATTACAGGGATCAACCTATGGCTACACCTTC. Protein: CASSLLQGSTYGYTF.